A selection of T cell receptor beta chains follows, all from one sample in a study of molecular identifiers for immune sequencing clone quantification. Each CDR3 protein is one row after TCRdb ran MiXCR on the PCR reads. Seen here are around 460,000 distinct CDR3 sequences, around 23% observed once, and the top ten hold 0.7% to 0.9%. Sequences were obtained from naive CD8+ T cells from blood, with Jurkat cell RNA spiked in. These receptors were taken from a human donor in good health. Some libraries in this study had Jurkat cell RNA spiked in. Both conserved end residues are part of each CDR3. A D gene is named only where the DNA matches it firmly. Clone size is shown for a subset of rows, as once, few, many or a class of expanded clone.

D gene	V gene	J gene	clone size	CDR3 DNA	CDR3 protein
TRBD1	TRBV27	TRBJ2-7	many	TGTGCCAGCAGTTTATCGGGGACAGGGGACTACGAGCAGTACTTC	CASSLSGTGDYEQYF
-	TRBV29-1	TRBJ2-1	few	TGCAGCGCGTCGAGTGGCTACTACAATGAGCAGTTCTTC	CSASSGYYNEQFF
-	TRBV29-1	TRBJ1-1	many	TGCAGCGTTGAACCGGTGGGGTTCGGCACTGAAGCTTTCTTT	CSVEPVGFGTEAFF
-	TRBV20-1	TRBJ1-3	few	TGCAGTGCCCACGACGGAAACACCATATATTTT	CSAHDGNTIYF
TRBD2	TRBV5-1	TRBJ2-7	-	TGCGCCAGCAGCTTCCTGTGGACTAGCGGAGAGGGCGAGCAGTACTTC	CASSFLWTSGEGEQYF
TRBD2	TRBV7-9	TRBJ2-3	-	TGTGCCAGCAGCCTCGGGGTAGGCGGGAGGAGCACAGATACGCAGTATTTT	CASSLGVGGRSTDTQYF
-	TRBV7-9	TRBJ1-1	-	TGTGCCAGCAGCTTAAGGTCAGGGGTGGATGTTAGGACTGAAGCTTTCTTT	CASSLRSGVDVRTEAFF
-	TRBV10-2	TRBJ1-2	few	TGCGCCAGCAGTGAAGCCGACGGCTACACCTTC	CASSEADGYTF
-	TRBV21-1	TRBJ1-5	few	TGTGCCAGCAGCGGGTCCCGAAGCAATCAGCCCCAGCATTTT	CASSGSRSNQPQHF
-	TRBV11-2	TRBJ2-3	many	TGTGCCAGCAGCGCCTTTGTGTATAACAGCTTCCCGCCAGATACGCAGTATTTT	CASSAFVYNSFPPDTQYF